These T cell receptor beta chains were read from a single sample in a study of regulatory T cells in long-lasting Graves disease. One entry per CDR3 protein results from TCRdb running MiXCR on the multiplex PCR reads. In the table there are roughly 430,000 distinct CDR3 sequences, roughly 23% of which are singletons. The source was peripheral blood mononuclear cells (PBMCs), collected when the disease was refractory, from a patient treated with antithyroid drugs. The receptors come from a female donor with Graves disease. CDR3s include the opening cysteine and the closing phenylalanine or tryptophan. Fields, in order: CDR3 DNA, CDR3 protein, V gene, D gene, clone size, J gene. The D gene is left open where the match is weak. A clone size is listed for some rows: how often the clone was seen (once, few, many), or a class if it is expanded.

CDR3nt: TGTGCCAGCAATTCTCTCGGGACATCGAACACCGGGGAGCTGTTTTTT
CDR3aa: CASNSLGTSNTGELFF
v_gene: TRBV6-1
d_gene: NA
abundance: many
j_gene: TRBJ2-2

CDR3nt: TGCAGTGCCACCAGACGGTCTAGCAATCAGCCCCAGCATTTT
CDR3aa: CSATRRSSNQPQHF
v_gene: TRBV20-1
d_gene: NA
abundance: many
j_gene: TRBJ1-5

CDR3nt: TGTGCCAGCAGCTATGGGACGCAGAGTGAGCAGTTCTTC
CDR3aa: CASSYGTQSEQFF
v_gene: TRBV11-2
d_gene: NA
abundance: NA
j_gene: TRBJ2-1

CDR3nt: TGTGCCAGCAGTTTGGGTGACAGTTCCCACGAGCAGTACTTC
CDR3aa: CASSLGDSSHEQYF
v_gene: TRBV12-3/TRBV12-4
d_gene: NA
abundance: many
j_gene: TRBJ2-7

CDR3nt: TGTGCCAGCACAACCGGGACAGACAATCAGCCCCAGCATTTT
CDR3aa: CASTTGTDNQPQHF
v_gene: TRBV7-8
d_gene: TRBD1
abundance: few
j_gene: TRBJ1-5

CDR3nt: TGTGCCAGCAGCACCCGCCCTAGCGCAAACACCGGGGAGCTGTTTTTT
CDR3aa: CASSTRPSANTGELFF
v_gene: TRBV7-3
d_gene: NA
abundance: few
j_gene: TRBJ2-2

CDR3nt: TGCAGTGCTAGAAGACAGGGTTTGTTTGGAAACACCATATATTTT
CDR3aa: CSARRQGLFGNTIYF
v_gene: TRBV20-1
d_gene: TRBD1
abundance: NA
j_gene: TRBJ1-3

CDR3nt: TGTGCCAGCAGTTCAAACCCGGGACGGAGAAACACTGAAGCTTTCTTT
CDR3aa: CASSSNPGRRNTEAFF
v_gene: TRBV27
d_gene: NA
abundance: many
j_gene: TRBJ1-1

CDR3nt: TGTGCCAGCCGACTAGCGGATTACAATGAGCAGTTCTTC
CDR3aa: CASRLADYNEQFF
v_gene: TRBV7-8
d_gene: TRBD2
abundance: NA
j_gene: TRBJ2-1

CDR3nt: TGTGCCAGTAGTATCAGGGGGACAGTCAACAATCAGCCCCAGCATTTT
CDR3aa: CASSIRGTVNNQPQHF
v_gene: TRBV19
d_gene: TRBD1
abundance: NA
j_gene: TRBJ1-5

CDR3nt: TGTGCCAGCAGCTTGGTGGTTGGCGAGCAGTACTTC
CDR3aa: CASSLVVGEQYF
v_gene: TRBV25-1
d_gene: NA
abundance: few
j_gene: TRBJ2-7

CDR3nt: TGTGCCAGCAGCTTTGACCAGCCCTACGAGCAGTACTTC
CDR3aa: CASSFDQPYEQYF
v_gene: TRBV5-6
d_gene: NA
abundance: few
j_gene: TRBJ2-7

CDR3nt: TGTGCCAGCGGGCGGCCGGAGAACACTGAAGCTTTCTTT
CDR3aa: CASGRPENTEAFF
v_gene: TRBV6-1
d_gene: NA
abundance: NA
j_gene: TRBJ1-1